This is a list of T cell receptor beta chains from one sample in a study of OX40 agonist ivuxolimab in advanced cancers. The method was immunoSEQ multiplex PCR; TCRdb's version includes in-frame clones alone and lacks a portion of them. Among 75,000 to 100,000 clones, roughly 89% were seen once, and the ten largest hold around 0.76%. Here the sequenced sample was CD4+ or CD8+ T cells sorted from blood, taken in a trial of the OX40 agonist ivuxolimab. The receptors originated from an adult with an advanced solid tumor such as melanoma, head and neck, liver or kidney cancer. The CDR3 runs from the conserved cysteine through the conserved F or W. The D gene is left open where the match is weak. Clone size is not always given. Where it is, it says once, few, many or a class for expanded clones.

J	size	length	D	V	CDR3	DNA
TRBJ2-5	.	12	TRBD2	TRBV29-1	CSVGGGRETQYF	TGCAGCGTAGGAGGCGGGAGGGAGACCCAGTACTTC
TRBJ2-5	.	11	.	TRBV7-2	CASSLKETQYF	TGTGCCAGCAGCTTGAAAGAGACCCAGTACTTC
TRBJ2-3	.	19	TRBD2	TRBV10-3	CAMGTGLAGAWDGSDTQYF	TGTGCCATGGGGACTGGACTAGCGGGAGCTTGGGACGGTTCAGATACGCAGTATTTT
TRBJ1-2	.	16	TRBD1	TRBV25-1	CASSTGQGSWKFGYTF	TGTGCCAGCAGCACGGGACAGGGATCGTGGAAATTTGGCTACACCTTC
TRBJ2-1	.	16	TRBD2	TRBV11-3	CASSFSSGLSYNEQFF	TGTGCCAGCAGCTTCTCTAGCGGGCTATCCTACAATGAGCAGTTCTTC
TRBJ1-5	once	13	.	TRBV18	CASSPDGRRAQHF	TGTGCCAGCTCACCGGACGGTCGGAGGGCCCAGCATTTT
TRBJ1-2	many	14	.	TRBV19	CASSIQRTNYGYTF	TGTGCCAGTAGTATTCAAAGAACTAACTATGGCTACACCTTC
TRBJ2-7	.	15	TRBD2	TRBV5-4	CASSSRQSGSYEQYF	TGTGCCAGCAGCTCCCGTCAAAGCGGGAGTTACGAGCAGTACTTC
TRBJ1-2	few	16	.	TRBV7-2	CASSPGPYGTNYGYTF	TGTGCCAGCAGCCCTGGACCCTACGGGACTAACTATGGCTACACCTTC
TRBJ1-1	.	14	TRBD1	TRBV19	CASSILTGGTEAFF	TGTGCCAGTAGTATATTGACAGGGGGCACTGAAGCTTTCTTT
TRBJ2-7	.	12	.	TRBV30	CAWREDSYEQYF	TGTGCCTGGAGAGAGGACTCTTACGAGCAGTACTTC
TRBJ2-7	.	15	TRBD2	TRBV19	CASSMRLAGPYEQYF	TGTGCCAGTAGTATGAGGCTAGCGGGCCCCTACGAGCAGTACTTC
TRBJ2-3	once	12	.	TRBV7-6	CASSLGVGTQYF	TGTGCCAGCAGCCTCGGAGTGGGTACGCAGTATTTT
TRBJ1-3	.	15	.	TRBV5-1	CASSLGGTSGNTIYF	TGCGCCAGCAGCTTGGGCGGGACATCTGGAAACACCATATATTTT
TRBJ2-7	.	16	.	TRBV4-3	CASSQDMASHSYEQYF	TGCGCCAGCAGCCAAGATATGGCCTCCCACTCCTACGAGCAGTACTTC
TRBJ2-3	.	14	.	TRBV19	CASNTGLSTDTQYF	TGTGCCAGTAATACGGGACTGAGCACAGATACGCAGTATTTT
TRBJ2-7	.	15	TRBD2	TRBV2	CASSYKREASYEQYF	TGTGCCAGCAGCTATAAGCGGGAGGCCTCCTACGAGCAGTACTTC
TRBJ1-5	.	15	TRBD1	TRBV2	CASSAGTGSNQPQHF	TGTGCCAGCAGCGCCGGGACAGGGTCCAATCAGCCCCAGCATTTT
TRBJ2-3	.	15	.	TRBV27	CASSGQGPVTDTQYF	TGTGCCAGCAGCGGGCAGGGTCCGGTCACAGATACGCAGTATTTT
TRBJ2-1	once	15	.	TRBV7-2	CASSSVAVTGGEQFF	TGTGCCAGCAGCTCCGTAGCGGTCACCGGTGGTGAGCAGTTCTTC
TRBJ2-1	.	14	.	TRBV6-6	CASTLGGAYNEQFF	TGTGCCAGCACCCTAGGAGGAGCCTACAATGAGCAGTTCTTC
TRBJ2-7	.	14	TRBD2	TRBV30	CAWGSGRFRYEQYF	TGTGCCTGGGGGAGCGGGAGGTTTCGGTACGAGCAGTACTTC
TRBJ1-2	.	15	.	TRBV5-1	CASSLDYPSDYGYTF	TGCGCCAGCAGCTTGGATTACCCTAGCGACTATGGCTACACCTTC
TRBJ1-2	.	14	.	TRBV6-6	CASSRVPGPDGYTF	TGTGCCAGCAGTCGTGTCCCCGGGCCAGATGGCTACACCTTC
TRBJ1-5	.	17	TRBD1	TRBV7-8	CASSLRQGQYSNQPQHF	TGTGCCAGCAGCTTGAGACAGGGGCAATATAGCAATCAGCCCCAGCATTTT
TRBJ1-5	.	13	TRBD1	TRBV18	CASSGQGDQPQHF	TGTGCCAGCTCAGGACAGGGGGACCAGCCCCAGCATTTT
TRBJ1-2	.	13	.	TRBV5-1	CASSLAQVGGYTF	TGCGCCAGCAGCTTGGCCCAGGTGGGGGGCTACACCTTC
TRBJ2-5	.	14	.	TRBV4-3	CASSQEPKQETQYF	TGCGCCAGCAGCCAAGAACCAAAACAAGAGACCCAGTACTTC
TRBJ2-4	.	16	.	TRBV13	CASSFGRGTAKNIQYF	TGTGCCAGCAGCTTCGGCCGGGGGACAGCCAAAAACATTCAGTACTTC
TRBJ2-1	.	14	TRBD2	TRBV5-1	CASASSGSNNEQFF	TGCGCCAGCGCTTCTAGCGGGTCCAACAATGAGCAGTTCTTC
TRBJ1-1	.	16	TRBD1	TRBV28	CASSTSGTGMNTEAFF	TGTGCCAGCAGTACCTCCGGGACAGGTATGAACACTGAAGCTTTCTTT
TRBJ2-6	.	16	.	TRBV4-1	CASSQLWSSGANVLTF	TGCGCCAGCAGCCAGCTCTGGAGCTCTGGGGCCAACGTCCTGACTTTC
TRBJ1-2	.	12	.	TRBV6-5	CASSRDGDGYTF	TGTGCCAGCAGCCGGGACGGCGATGGCTACACCTTC
TRBJ1-5	.	13	.	TRBV29-1	CSATLSGNQPQHF	TGCAGCGCTACCCTATCAGGCAATCAGCCCCAGCATTTT
TRBJ2-1	.	15	.	TRBV7-2	CASSLFPGTLNEQFF	TGTGCCAGCAGCTTATTCCCTGGGACCCTCAATGAGCAGTTCTTC
TRBJ1-2	once	13	.	TRBV9	CASSVDESQGYTF	TGTGCCAGCAGCGTAGATGAGTCGCAGGGCTACACCTTC
TRBJ2-7	once	13	.	TRBV29-1	CSVEDWQGNEQYF	TGCAGCGTTGAAGACTGGCAGGGGAACGAGCAGTACTTC
TRBJ2-7	.	14	TRBD2	TRBV5-1	CASSQGLAVYEQYF	TGCGCCAGCAGCCAGGGACTAGCGGTATACGAGCAGTACTTC
TRBJ2-7	.	16	TRBD2	TRBV5-1	CASSRGDTSGPYEQYF	TGCGCCAGCAGCCGGGGGGATACTAGCGGGCCCTACGAGCAGTACTTC
TRBJ1-3	.	14	.	TRBV5-5	CASSLGSSGNTIYF	TGTGCCAGCAGCTTGGGCAGCTCTGGAAACACCATATATTTT
TRBJ1-1	.	13	TRBD1	TRBV6-5	CASSRSTGTEAFF	TGTGCCAGCAGTCGATCGACAGGGACTGAAGCTTTCTTT
TRBJ1-1	.	17	TRBD1	TRBV10-3	CAISGSRQGISNTEAFF	TGTGCCATCAGTGGCTCCCGACAGGGGATTTCGAACACTGAAGCTTTCTTT
TRBJ1-2	.	15	.	TRBV5-4	CASSLGGALNYGYTF	TGTGCCAGCAGCTTGGGAGGGGCACTAAACTATGGCTACACCTTC
TRBJ1-2	.	15	TRBD1	TRBV6-5	CASSYRGQGPYGYTF	TGTGCCAGCAGTTACCGCGGACAGGGCCCCTATGGCTACACCTTC
TRBJ2-2	.	16	TRBD1	TRBV7-9	CASSPRKGGFGGELFF	TGTGCCAGCAGCCCCAGGAAAGGGGGCTTCGGCGGGGAGCTGTTTTTT
TRBJ2-1	.	16	TRBD2	TRBV5-1	CASSLGRGLADNEQFF	TGCGCCAGCAGCTTGGGTAGAGGACTAGCGGACAATGAGCAGTTCTTC
TRBJ2-5	.	14	TRBD2	TRBV19	CASTYRAGEATQYF	TGTGCCAGTACCTACAGAGCGGGAGAAGCGACCCAGTACTTC
TRBJ1-4	.	14	.	TRBV6-5	CASSVRDGNEKLFF	TGTGCCAGCAGTGTCCGAGACGGGAATGAAAAACTGTTTTTT
TRBJ2-2	once	16	.	TRBV9	CASSVALIGETGELFF	TGTGCCAGCAGCGTAGCCCTGATCGGGGAGACCGGGGAGCTGTTTTTT
TRBJ2-5	.	15	.	TRBV5-4	CASSPRGGAQETQYF	TGTGCCAGCAGCCCGCGTGGAGGGGCTCAAGAGACCCAGTACTTC
TRBJ2-2	.	16	TRBD1	TRBV6-6	CASSYYRGQDTGELFF	TGTGCCAGCAGTTACTACAGGGGGCAGGACACCGGGGAGCTGTTTTTT
TRBJ2-7	.	11	.	TRBV7-8	CASGTFYEQYF	TGTGCCAGCGGCACTTTCTACGAGCAGTACTTC
TRBJ1-2	.	13	.	TRBV21-1	CASSSQRDYGYTF	TGTGCCAGCAGCAGTCAAAGGGACTATGGCTACACCTTC
TRBJ2-3	.	13	.	TRBV29-1	CSVGGSLGDTQYF	TGCAGCGTTGGGGGCTCTCTGGGGGATACGCAGTATTTT
TRBJ1-1	.	14	TRBD1	TRBV15	CATSPRQGIAEAFF	TGTGCCACCAGCCCGCGACAGGGTATCGCTGAAGCTTTCTTT